This entry lists 14 T cell receptor beta chains sequenced from one sample in a study of shared clonotypes between healthy human individuals. Sequencing used immunoSEQ multiplex PCR; TCRdb keeps in-frame clones, though not all of them. The table lists approximately 470,000 clones, 65% to 85% of them singletons. Sequenced: PBMCs. Receptors were obtained from a middle-aged woman in good health. Some clones in this sample may be carry-over from other donors' samples.

As concerns this clone: A read error likely explains this, since a far larger clone differs by one base. CDR3 region: CALSDTYEQYF. The DNA of the CDR3 is TGTGCCTTGAGCGACACCTACGAGCAGTACTTC. This sequence joins TRBV30 and TRBJ2-5; no clear D gene. The DNA end favors TRBJ2-7, so the J call may be wrong. Germline loops: CDR1 GTSNPN, CDR2 SVGIG (reference sequence). This CDR3 contains 11 residues.

V usage is TRBV28 and J usage is TRBJ2-1, with TRBD2 identical over 10 bases. Losses at the gene ends were 2 bases for V and 3 bases for J; bases not matched to a gene: 13. CDR1 and CDR2 (germline): MDHEN, SYDVKM. The CDR3 sequence is 19 residues long. This CDR3 is CASSLGLAGARRGYNEQFF. Written as DNA, the CDR3 is TGTGCCAGCAGTTTAGGGCTAGCGGGAGCACGCCGGGGCTACAATGAGCAGTTCTTC.

The CDR3 sequence is CASSEGGPSEQYF. In DNA form, the CDR3 reads TGTGCCAGCAGCGAAGGGGGCCCATCCGAGCAGTACTTC. The chain uses TRBV4-2 and TRBJ2-7; 7 bases map to TRBD1. Losses at the gene ends were 5 bases for V and 6 bases for J; bases not matched to a gene: 7. CDR3 length: 13 residues. CDR1 LGHNA and CDR2 YNFKEQ come from the germline V gene.

As DNA, the CDR3 is TGTGCCAGCTCACCACTACTGGACAGCGATGTTTTGGGGCAGTACTTC. Encoded protein: CASSPLLDSDVLGQYF. The chain uses TRBV18 and TRBJ2-7; D might be TRBD1 (6 bases). Trimming stripped 1 base from V and 9 bases from J, with 22 bases between. The CDR3 loop spans 16 amino acids. Per germline, CDR1 KGHSH and CDR2 LQKENI. The full variable domain, its missing parts supplied by reference TRBV18 and TRBJ2-7, is NAGVMQNPRHLVRRRGQEARLRCSPMKGHSHVYWYRQLPEEGLKFMVYLQKENIIDESGMPKERFSAEFPKEGPSILRIQQVVRGDSAAYFCASSPLLDSDVLGQYFGPGTRLTVT.

This chain links TRBV28 with TRBJ1-2; D perhaps matches TRBD1 (5 bases). This CDR3 is built from 18 residues. V was cut by 2 bases and J by 4 bases, with 23 bases left in between. CDR1 and CDR2 (germline): MDHEN, SYDVKM. CDR3 residues: CASSLTPQISEGVYGYTF. DNA of the CDR3: TGTGCCAGCAGTTTAACCCCCCAGATCTCCGAAGGGGTCTATGGCTACACCTTC.

This clone was seen repeatedly, ten times or more. The genes are TRBV11-2 and TRBJ2-1, with D possibly being TRBD1 or TRBD2 (5 bases each). Trimming pared 5 bases from V and 7 bases from J, leaving 15 bases between. There are 14 residues in the CDR3. Germline V gives CDR1 SGHAT, CDR2 FQNNGV. The chain's CDR3 is CASSTLREGNEQFF. CDR3 bases: TGTGCCAGCAGCACACTCCGAGAGGGGAATGAGCAGTTCTTC.

J is TRBJ2-5 and V is TRBV5-1, with unresolved D. Trimming removed 4 bases at V and 5 bases at J, with 9 bases between. CDR1 and CDR2 from the germline V gene are SGHRS and YFSETQ. There are 12 residues in the CDR3. The chain's CDR3 is CASSDPWETQYF. The CDR3 DNA is TGCGCCAGCAGCGACCCCTGGGAGACCCAGTACTTC.

The chain employs TRBV4-2 and TRBJ2-7; D remains unclear. The germline V gene encodes CDR1 LGHNA and CDR2 YNFKEQ. V was cut by 0 bases and J by 6 bases, with 9 bases left in between. The CDR3 length is 13 residues. CDR3 sequence reads: CASSQDYATEQYF. In DNA form, the CDR3 reads TGTGCCAGCAGCCAAGATTACGCGACCGAGCAGTACTTC.

This clone has only one observation. The chain has TRBV30 and TRBJ1-2; D unclear. This CDR3 has 12 residues. The germline gives CDR1 GTSNPN, CDR2 SVGIG (reference sequence). V gave up 0 bases and J gave up 4 bases, with 6 bases separating them. CDR3 DNA: TGTGCCTGGAGTGTACACAGCTATGGCTACACCTTC. It codes for CAWSVHSYGYTF.

About this clone: Since a far larger clone is one base different, this is likely a read error. Other DNA variants within this sample encode the same CDR3. The chain has TRBV6-1 and TRBJ2-3; a possible D gene is TRBD1 (6 bases). The CDR3 has 13 amino acids. The V gene's germline CDR1 is MNHNS and CDR2 SASEGT. V lost 7 bases and J 6 bases, leaving 14 bases between the germline ends. The CDR3 region has the DNA TGTGCCAGCACAGGACAGCCTTTTGATACGCAGTATTTT. Translated, it gives CASTGQPFDTQYF.

The chain uses TRBV7-9 and TRBJ1-2, with D maybe TRBD1 (6 bases). The CDR3 length is 13 residues. The germline V gene has CDR1 SEHNR and CDR2 FQNEAQ (reference sequence). The V end was cut by 5 bases, the J end by 4 bases, with 11 bases between. CDR3 in DNA: TGTGCCAGCAGCACATACAGGGCCTATGGCTACACCTTC. Protein product: CASSTYRAYGYTF. Full variable domain (rest looked up from reference TRBV7-9 and TRBJ1-2): DTGVSQNPRHKITKRGQNVTFRCDPISEHNRLYWYRQTLGQGPEFLTYFQNEAQLEKSRLLSDRFSAERPKGSFSTLEIQRTEQGDSAMYLCASSTYRAYGYTFGSGTRLTVV.

This clone was counted a single time. The J gene is TRBJ2-2, the V gene TRBV4-2, with D perhaps TRBD2 (6 bases). The CDR3 totals 15 residues. Trimming removed 4 bases from V and 6 bases from J, with 15 bases in between. Germline V CDR1 and CDR2: LGHNA, YNFKEQ. The CDR3 DNA follows: TGTGCCAGCAGCCCCATAGGCGGGGACGCCGGGGAGCTGTTTTTT. Translating it yields CASSPIGGDAGELFF.

This chain connects TRBV28 to TRBJ1-2, with TRBD1 matching 7 bases. CDR3 length equals 17 residues. J was trimmed by 6 bases and V by 7 bases; bases with no gene match: 20. CDR1 is MDHEN, CDR2 SYDVKM, per germline. CDR3 nucleotide sequence: TGTGCCAGCACCCCCGGGCCAGGGGGAGCCTTTTCTGATGGCTACACCTTC. This gives the protein CASTPGPGGAFSDGYTF.

The J gene is TRBJ2-7, the V gene TRBV27, with 7 bases lining up with TRBD1. Trimming removed 5 bases from V and 0 bases from J; junction bases left unmatched: 7. From germline, CDR1 is MNHEY and CDR2 SMNVEV (reference sequence). This CDR3 is built from 15 residues. This chain's CDR3 is CASSAYRGLSYEQYF. The CDR3 DNA is TGTGCCAGCAGTGCCTACAGGGGCCTCTCCTACGAGCAGTACTTC.